The T cell receptor beta chain described here comes from a study of blood T cell repertoires in COVID-19. Assay used: immunoSEQ multiplex PCR; TCRdb lists only in-frame clones, some missing. The profile shows roughly 260,000 clones, 87% of them singletons. CDR1 is MNHEY, CDR2 SVGAGI, per germline. V was pared by 5 bases and J by 2 bases, with 9 bases between. This CDR3 contains 14 residues. The source material was PBMCs or T cells enriched from blood (not recorded which). This chain joins TRBV6-5 and TRBJ1-4; D gene ambiguous. The sequence derives from a woman aged 25-40 years with acute COVID-19. The chain's CDR3 is CASSKTLTNEKLFF. The DNA for the CDR3 is TGTGCCAGCAGTAAGACATTGACTAATGAAAAACTGTTTTTT.